The 13 T cell receptor beta chains presented below share a single source sample, sequenced in a study of OX40 agonist ivuxolimab in advanced cancers. TCRdb keeps only in-frame clones here, not all; method: immunoSEQ multiplex PCR. The table includes more than 50,000 clones, approximately 84% detected once. Material: CD4+ or CD8+ T cells sorted from blood, obtained in a trial of the OX40 agonist ivuxolimab. The receptors were gathered from an adult with an advanced solid tumor such as melanoma, head and neck, liver or kidney cancer.

V is TRBV18 and J is TRBJ2-2; no clear D gene. The CDR3 is 16 amino acids. V lost 0 bases to trimming and J lost 0 bases, with 8 bases between them. Germline CDR1 KGHSH, CDR2 LQKENI. Written as DNA, the CDR3 is TGTGCCAGCTCACCACCGCGCCAGCCGAACACCGGGGAGCTGTTTTTT. It translates to CASSPPRQPNTGELFF. The variable domain in full, with the rest retrieved from reference TRBV18 and TRBJ2-2, is NAGVMQNPRHLVRRRGQEARLRCSPMKGHSHVYWYRQLPEEGLKFMVYLQKENIIDESGMPKERFSAEFPKEGPSILRIQQVVRGDSAAYFCASSPPRQPNTGELFFGEGSRLTVL.

This rearrangement joins TRBV6-1 to TRBJ2-1, with 10 positions matching TRBD2. The CDR3 extends over 15 amino acids. V dropped 4 bases and J dropped 8; count of bases not matched to a gene: 8. CDR1 MNHNS and CDR2 SASEGT come from the germline V gene. The CDR3 DNA is TGTGCCAGCAGTGCTTCGCTAGCGGGAGCATATGAGCAGTTCTTC. It yields the protein CASSASLAGAYEQFF.

The gene calls are TRBV5-1 and TRBJ1-1; D is uncertain. From germline, CDR1 is SGHRS and CDR2 YFSETQ. The CDR3 extends over 13 amino acids. Between the trimmed V and J ends, which lost 1 base and 1 base, there was a span of 5 bases. The CDR3 reads CASSLTANTEAFF. The CDR3 nucleotides are TGCGCCAGCAGCTTGACAGCGAACACTGAAGCTTTCTTT.

The rearrangement uses TRBV5-1 and TRBJ2-3, with a possible D match to TRBD2 (5 bases). Germline CDR1 SGHRS, CDR2 YFSETQ. V lost 3 bases to trimming and J lost 6 bases, with 14 bases between them. This CDR3 region has 14 residues. CDR3 DNA: TGCGCCAGCAGCTACGGACTCGGACCGGATACGCAGTATTTT. It specifies CASSYGLGPDTQYF.

DNA for the CDR3: TGCGCCAGCAGTGAACAGGGGATCAATTCACCCCTCCACTTT. Its protein is CASSEQGINSPLHF. V and J are TRBV10-2 and TRBJ1-6; TRBD1 aligns across 7 bases. Germline V gene data show CDR1 as WSHSY and CDR2 as SAAADI. This CDR3 has 14 residues. Trimming cost V 3 bases and J 7 bases; bases outside gene matches: 3.

The rearrangement uses TRBV5-8 and TRBJ2-5; either TRBD1 or TRBD2 may fit D (5 bases each). CDR1 SGHTS and CDR2 YDEGEE come from the germline V gene. The CDR3 loop spans 14 amino acids. Trimming left V 3 bases short and J 4 bases short, with 13 bases between. The CDR3 here is CASSWQGRGETQYF. In DNA form, the CDR3 reads TGTGCCAGCAGCTGGCAGGGACGGGGAGAGACCCAGTACTTC. Variable domain in full (rest from reference TRBV5-8 and TRBJ2-5): EAGVTQSPTHLIKTRGQQATLRCSPISGHTSVYWYQQALGLGLQFLLWYDEGEERNRGNFPPRFSGRQFPNYSSELNVNALELEDSALYLCASSWQGRGETQYFGPGTRLLVL.

The chain joins TRBV28 to TRBJ1-1, with a tentative D call TRBD1 (5 bases). The germline gives CDR1 MDHEN, CDR2 SYDVKM. V was cut by 2 bases and J by 5 bases, with 24 bases left in between. The CDR3 spans 18 residues. The CDR3 protein is CASSLDVFLGIKGTEAFF. The CDR3 DNA follows: TGTGCCAGCAGTTTAGACGTATTTCTGGGAATTAAGGGGACTGAAGCTTTCTTT.

The V and J genes are TRBV30 and TRBJ2-5; 7 bases line up with TRBD1. Trimming at V came to 4 bases and at J to 5 bases, leaving 7 bases not matched to a gene. CDR3 length equals 13 residues. Germline V lookup: CDR1 GTSNPN, CDR2 SVGIG (reference sequence). CDR3 DNA: TGTGCCTGGATGTCGACAGGGCTGGAGACCCAGTACTTC. This codes for CAWMSTGLETQYF.

The chain has TRBV6-1 and TRBJ2-7; D uncertain. Trimming stripped 2 bases from V and 2 bases from J, with 13 bases between. The CDR3 consists of 15 residues. Germline values: CDR1 MNHNS, CDR2 SASEGT. CDR3: CASSEIKGRTYEQYF. The CDR3 nucleotides read TGTGCCAGCAGTGAAATCAAAGGAAGGACCTACGAGCAGTACTTC.

The chain uses TRBV7-3 and TRBJ2-7; D ambiguous. Germline CDR1 and CDR2: SGHTA and FQGTGA. The V end was cut by 2 bases, the J end by 6 bases, with 17 bases between. CDR3 length: 15 residues. The CDR3 DNA sequence: TGTGCCAGCAGCTTAGTTGGGAACTTAATCGCCGAGCAGTACTTC. It translates to CASSLVGNLIAEQYF.

V and J are TRBV28 and TRBJ1-1; unclear D gene. The CDR3 spans 12 residues. Per the germline V gene, CDR1 is MDHEN and CDR2 is SYDVKM. CDR3 region: CGALSRNTEAFF. In nucleotides, the CDR3 is TGTGGCGCCTTGAGTCGGAACACTGAAGCTTTCTTT.

The chain is built from TRBV7-8 and TRBJ1-5; D may be TRBD1 (5 bases). Trimming took off 5 bases at V and 6 bases at J, with 23 bases between the two ends. This CDR3 has 17 residues. Germline loops: CDR1 SGHVS, CDR2 FQNEAQ. The CDR3 sequence: CASSVNGAGGAPQPQHF. In DNA, the CDR3 is TGTGCCAGCAGCGTAAACGGGGCGGGAGGAGCGCCTCAGCCCCAGCATTTT.

The chain links TRBV28 to TRBJ2-5; no firm D call. The ends were cut back, 7 bases at V and 4 bases at J, with 16 bases in the middle. CDR1 is MDHEN and CDR2 is SYDVKM in the germline V gene. This CDR3 spans 14 amino acids. The CDR3 nucleotides are TGTGCCAGCATGGTCCGGGTCAGGACAGAGACCCAGTACTTC. The encoded protein is CASMVRVRTETQYF.